This T cell receptor beta chain is from a study of CD8 T cells in ankylosing spondylitis. This clonotype was seen a few times. Its antigen remains unidentified. Each TCR beta library was made by quantitative 5'-RACE that incorporated molecular barcodes. TCRdb re-called the 5' RACE reads with MiXCR, one entry per CDR3 protein. The sample has nearly 350,000 distinct CDR3 sequences; roughly 14% are singletons. Germline loops: CDR1 MDHEN, CDR2 SYDVKM. This CDR3 comprises 14 residues. Trimming left V 4 bases short and J 7 bases short, with 14 bases between. Findings of the study overall: Peripheral blood held disease-linked clones only at relatively low frequency, and these were CD8+. One TCR beta motif, made up of fewer than 10 highly homologous variants, appeared characteristic of ankylosing spondylitis blood. Significantly higher representation of disease-linked clones was reported for matched ankylosing spondylitis synovial fluid.

This TCR was sampled from a male donor with ankylosing spondylitis or in good health (not recorded which). This chain uses TRBV28 with TRBJ1-5; maybe TRBD1 (5 bases). Sequencing input: blood, either unsorted or a sorted T cell fraction (not recorded which). This CDR3 is CASSWPSGWQPQHF. CDR3 DNA: TGTGCCAGCAGTTGGCCTTCAGGGTGGCAGCCCCAGCATTTT.